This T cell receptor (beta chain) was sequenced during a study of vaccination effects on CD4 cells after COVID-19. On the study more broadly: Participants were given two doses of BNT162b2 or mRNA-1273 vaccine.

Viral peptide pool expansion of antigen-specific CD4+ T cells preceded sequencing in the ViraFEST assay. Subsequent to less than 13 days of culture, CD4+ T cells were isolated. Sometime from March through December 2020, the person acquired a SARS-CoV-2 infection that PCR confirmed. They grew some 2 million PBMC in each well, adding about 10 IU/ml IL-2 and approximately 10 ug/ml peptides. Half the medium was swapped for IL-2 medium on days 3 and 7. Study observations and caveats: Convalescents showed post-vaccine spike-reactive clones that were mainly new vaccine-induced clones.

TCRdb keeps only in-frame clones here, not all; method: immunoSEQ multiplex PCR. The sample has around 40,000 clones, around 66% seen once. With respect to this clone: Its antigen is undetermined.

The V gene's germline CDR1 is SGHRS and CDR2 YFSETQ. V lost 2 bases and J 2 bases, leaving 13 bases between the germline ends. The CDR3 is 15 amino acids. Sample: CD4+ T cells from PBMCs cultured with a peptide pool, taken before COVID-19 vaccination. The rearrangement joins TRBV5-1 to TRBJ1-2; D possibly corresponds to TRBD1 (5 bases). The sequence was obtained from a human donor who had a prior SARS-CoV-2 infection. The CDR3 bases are TGCGCCAGCAGCTTCCAGGGTTCGGGAAACTATGGCTACACCTTC. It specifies CASSFQGSGNYGYTF.